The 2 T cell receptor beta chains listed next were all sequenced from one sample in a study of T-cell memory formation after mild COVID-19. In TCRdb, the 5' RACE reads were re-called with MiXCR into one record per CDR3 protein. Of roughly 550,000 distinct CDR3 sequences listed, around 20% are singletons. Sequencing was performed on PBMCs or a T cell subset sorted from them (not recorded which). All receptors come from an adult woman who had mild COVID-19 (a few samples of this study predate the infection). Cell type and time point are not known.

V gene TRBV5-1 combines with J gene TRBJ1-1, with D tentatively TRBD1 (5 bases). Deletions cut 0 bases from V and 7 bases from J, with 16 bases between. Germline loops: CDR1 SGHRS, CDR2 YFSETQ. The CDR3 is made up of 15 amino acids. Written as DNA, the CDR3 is TGCGCCAGCAGCTTGGCGGTCCAGGGACCACTTGAAGCTTTCTTT. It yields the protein CASSLAVQGPLEAFF.

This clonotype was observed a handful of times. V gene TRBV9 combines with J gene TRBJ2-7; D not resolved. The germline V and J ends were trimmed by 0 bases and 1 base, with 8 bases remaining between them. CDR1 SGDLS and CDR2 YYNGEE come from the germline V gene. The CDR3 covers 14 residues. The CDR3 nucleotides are TGTGCCAGCAGCGTAGGGGTAGGGTCCTACGAGCAGTACTTC. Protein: CASSVGVGSYEQYF.